The rows below give T cell receptor beta chains drawn from one sample of a study of sequential checkpoint blockade in melanoma. Data came from immunoSEQ multiplex PCR; TCRdb stores just in-frame clones and leaves some out. The table records 6,200 or so clones, roughly 26% of them present only once. Source: tumor tissue (inferred from file names), taken from a patient given nivolumab and ipilimumab in sequence. These receptor sequences come from a human donor with melanoma. The CDR3 runs from the conserved cysteine through the conserved F or W. D genes are given only for firm matches. Clone size appears in some rows only: once, few, many, or a class for an expanded clone.

d_gene: TRBD1
v_gene: TRBV6-8
abundance: medium-sized
j_gene: TRBJ1-1
CDR3nt: TGTGCCAGCAGTTACGGGACAGCGAACACTGAAGCTTTCTTT
CDR3aa: CASSYGTANTEAFF

d_gene: TRBD2
v_gene: TRBV28
abundance: medium-sized
j_gene: TRBJ2-7
CDR3nt: TGTGCCAGCAGTGCCCCGGGGGCGGGGGGCCTCTACGAGCAGTACTTC
CDR3aa: CASSAPGAGGLYEQYF

d_gene: NA
v_gene: TRBV6-8
abundance: NA
j_gene: TRBJ2-7
CDR3nt: TGTGCCAGCAGTGTAACAGGGTCCTACGAGCAGTACTTC
CDR3aa: CASSVTGSYEQYF

d_gene: TRBD1
v_gene: TRBV19
abundance: NA
j_gene: TRBJ1-5
CDR3nt: TGTGCCAGTAGTAGACCGGGACAGGGTGGAGGCAATCAGCCCCAGCATTTT
CDR3aa: CASSRPGQGGGNQPQHF

d_gene: NA
v_gene: TRBV18
abundance: NA
j_gene: TRBJ1-1
CDR3nt: TGTGCCAGCTCAACTACTGACACTATCCAGATCTTT
CDR3aa: CASSTTDTIQIF

d_gene: TRBD1
v_gene: TRBV6-8
abundance: NA
j_gene: TRBJ2-7
CDR3nt: TGTGCCAGCAGCTACTACAGGGGTGGGACCTACGAGCAGTACTTC
CDR3aa: CASSYYRGGTYEQYF

d_gene: NA
v_gene: TRBV28
abundance: medium-sized
j_gene: TRBJ1-3
CDR3nt: TGTGCCAGCAGATCACAGGGTTCTGGAAACACCATATATTTT
CDR3aa: CASRSQGSGNTIYF

d_gene: NA
v_gene: TRBV11-3
abundance: NA
j_gene: TRBJ2-7
CDR3nt: TGTGCCAGCAGTCCGCCGACACAGGGCCTCGACGAGCAGTACTTC
CDR3aa: CASSPPTQGLDEQYF

d_gene: NA
v_gene: TRBV19
abundance: NA
j_gene: TRBJ2-7
CDR3nt: TGTGCCAGTAGTCCCTTTTTGTCCAGCTCCTACGAGCAGTACTTC
CDR3aa: CASSPFLSSSYEQYF

d_gene: NA
v_gene: TRBV18
abundance: NA
j_gene: TRBJ1-3
CDR3nt: TGTGCCAGCTCCCAGTTCTATCGGGGGGACTCTGGAAACACCATATATTTT
CDR3aa: CASSQFYRGDSGNTIYF

d_gene: NA
v_gene: TRBV6-8
abundance: few
j_gene: TRBJ2-7
CDR3nt: TGTGCCACCTTTCTGGACAGTCGCTCCTACGAGCAGTACTTC
CDR3aa: CATFLDSRSYEQYF

d_gene: NA
v_gene: TRBV10-2
abundance: large
j_gene: TRBJ2-1
CDR3nt: TGCGCCAGCATGGCCCCAGGGCAGGGTGAAGCGAATGAGCAGTTCTTC
CDR3aa: CASMAPGQGEANEQFF

d_gene: NA
v_gene: TRBV29-1
abundance: NA
j_gene: TRBJ2-7
CDR3nt: TGCAGCGTTGTGGGGAACTCCTACGAGCAGTACTTC
CDR3aa: CSVVGNSYEQYF

d_gene: NA
v_gene: TRBV6-1
abundance: few
j_gene: TRBJ2-1
CDR3nt: TGTGCCAGCAGTGAAGCGCGCACTAGAGCGTTCTTC
CDR3aa: CASSEARTRAFF

d_gene: NA
v_gene: TRBV29-1
abundance: NA
j_gene: TRBJ2-7
CDR3nt: TGCAGCGTCTCCGGGACGGGACCTTACGAGCAGTACTTC
CDR3aa: CSVSGTGPYEQYF

d_gene: NA
v_gene: TRBV11-3
abundance: many
j_gene: TRBJ1-1
CDR3nt: TGTGCCAGCAGCTGGGGACAAGGGAACACTGAAGCTTTCTTT
CDR3aa: CASSWGQGNTEAFF

d_gene: NA
v_gene: TRBV28
abundance: NA
j_gene: TRBJ1-2
CDR3nt: TGTGCCAGTTATAAGCCCCCTGTGGCTACCTATGGCTACACCTTC
CDR3aa: CASYKPPVATYGYTF

d_gene: NA
v_gene: TRBV9
abundance: few
j_gene: TRBJ2-1
CDR3nt: TGTGCCAGCAGCCCTGATACAAACAATGAGCAGTTCTTC
CDR3aa: CASSPDTNNEQFF

d_gene: NA
v_gene: TRBV11-3
abundance: many
j_gene: TRBJ1-1
CDR3nt: TGTGCCAGCAGCTCGAGGGGACAGAACACTGAAGCTTTCTTT
CDR3aa: CASSSRGQNTEAFF

d_gene: TRBD2
v_gene: TRBV11-3
abundance: medium-sized
j_gene: TRBJ2-1
CDR3nt: TGTGCCAGCAGCTTAGTTACGGGAGGCGGGAATGAGCAGTTCTTC
CDR3aa: CASSLVTGGGNEQFF

d_gene: TRBD1
v_gene: TRBV28
abundance: NA
j_gene: TRBJ2-7
CDR3nt: TGTGCCAGCAGTTTGGCGTCAGGGGGCGCGTACGAGCAGTACTTC
CDR3aa: CASSLASGGAYEQYF

d_gene: TRBD2
v_gene: TRBV6-8
abundance: medium-sized
j_gene: TRBJ2-3
CDR3nt: TGTGCCAGCAGTTACCTAGCGGGAGGCACAGATACGCAGTATTTT
CDR3aa: CASSYLAGGTDTQYF

d_gene: NA
v_gene: TRBV4-1
abundance: NA
j_gene: TRBJ1-2
CDR3nt: TGCGCCAGCAGCCGAGATGGGGTTGGCTATGGCTACACCTTC
CDR3aa: CASSRDGVGYGYTF

d_gene: NA
v_gene: TRBV18
abundance: few
j_gene: TRBJ2-5
CDR3nt: TGTGCCAGCTCAGTTCCCCCGGGACGGGAAGGAGTAGGAAAAGGGACCCAGTACTTC
CDR3aa: CASSVPPGREGVGKGTQYF

d_gene: NA
v_gene: TRBV6-1
abundance: NA
j_gene: TRBJ1-6
CDR3nt: TGTGCCAGCAGTGAAGTGGGAGGTTCACCCCTCCACTTT
CDR3aa: CASSEVGGSPLHF

d_gene: TRBD1
v_gene: TRBV7-7
abundance: many
j_gene: TRBJ1-1
CDR3nt: TGTGCCAGCCAGCCTCGCACAGGGGATACTGAAGCTTTCTTT
CDR3aa: CASQPRTGDTEAFF

d_gene: NA
v_gene: TRBV25-1
abundance: NA
j_gene: TRBJ2-5
CDR3nt: TGTGCCAGCGGACGGCGACAAGAGACCCAGTACTTC
CDR3aa: CASGRRQETQYF

d_gene: NA
v_gene: TRBV19
abundance: NA
j_gene: TRBJ2-1
CDR3nt: TGTGCCAGTAGCGGCCGGGGGGCGGGATTCAATGAGCAGTTCTTC
CDR3aa: CASSGRGAGFNEQFF

d_gene: NA
v_gene: TRBV6-8
abundance: medium-sized
j_gene: TRBJ2-7
CDR3nt: TGTGCCAGTGTCCCCGGAGCCAGCTCCTACGAGCAGTACTTC
CDR3aa: CASVPGASSYEQYF

d_gene: NA
v_gene: TRBV9
abundance: few
j_gene: TRBJ2-3
CDR3nt: TGTGCCAGCAGCGTAGGGGGCGCAGATACGCAGTATTTT
CDR3aa: CASSVGGADTQYF

d_gene: NA
v_gene: TRBV9
abundance: medium-sized
j_gene: TRBJ2-1
CDR3nt: TGTGCCAGCAGCGTAGAAGGTTCCTACAATGAGCAGTTCTTC
CDR3aa: CASSVEGSYNEQFF

d_gene: NA
v_gene: TRBV19
abundance: NA
j_gene: TRBJ1-5
CDR3nt: TGTGCCAGTAGTACACTAATTGGTCCCCAGCATTTT
CDR3aa: CASSTLIGPQHF

d_gene: NA
v_gene: TRBV6-8
abundance: many
j_gene: TRBJ2-3
CDR3nt: TGTGCCAGCAGTGATTCTGTGGGGGCCACAGATACGCAGTATTTT
CDR3aa: CASSDSVGATDTQYF

d_gene: NA
v_gene: TRBV6-8
abundance: many
j_gene: TRBJ2-3
CDR3nt: TGTGCCAGCAGGGGGTCGGGGCTAGGTTTGGTTACGCAGTATTTT
CDR3aa: CASRGSGLGLVTQYF

d_gene: TRBD2
v_gene: TRBV19
abundance: NA
j_gene: TRBJ2-1
CDR3nt: TGTGCCAGTAGTATAGTTAGCGGGAGCTTCGGTGAGCAGTTCTTC
CDR3aa: CASSIVSGSFGEQFF

d_gene: NA
v_gene: TRBV19
abundance: NA
j_gene: TRBJ2-5
CDR3nt: TGTGCCAGTAGTATTCGTTCGGTGACACGGTCTATATACATACAAGAGACCCAGTACTTC
CDR3aa: CASSIRSVTRSIYIQETQYF

d_gene: TRBD1
v_gene: TRBV6-8
abundance: NA
j_gene: TRBJ2-7
CDR3nt: TGTGCCAGCAATTCCGGGACAGTCCCCTACGAGCAGTACTTC
CDR3aa: CASNSGTVPYEQYF

d_gene: NA
v_gene: TRBV6-8
abundance: NA
j_gene: TRBJ2-7
CDR3nt: TGTGCCAGCAGTTACGAACCGGGACAGGTTGGCGGGAGGAGCTCCTACGAGCAGTACTTC
CDR3aa: CASSYEPGQVGGRSSYEQYF

d_gene: TRBD1
v_gene: TRBV5-1
abundance: NA
j_gene: TRBJ2-5
CDR3nt: TGCGCCAGCAGCCCGCCTGACCTACGACAGGGATGGGTCCTGACCCAGTACTTC
CDR3aa: CASSPPDLRQGWVLTQYF

d_gene: NA
v_gene: TRBV5-1
abundance: once
j_gene: TRBJ1-2
CDR3nt: TGCGCCAGCAGCTTGGTTTCTGAGAGCTATGGCTACACCTTC
CDR3aa: CASSLVSESYGYTF

d_gene: NA
v_gene: TRBV6-8
abundance: few
j_gene: TRBJ1-1
CDR3nt: TGTGCCAGCAGATGGAGGGGGGTGAACACTGAAGCTTTCTTT
CDR3aa: CASRWRGVNTEAFF

d_gene: TRBD2
v_gene: TRBV6-8
abundance: NA
j_gene: TRBJ2-1
CDR3nt: TGTGCCAGCAGCCGGACTAGCGGGGGGGGCCATGAGCAGTTCTTC
CDR3aa: CASSRTSGGGHEQFF

d_gene: NA
v_gene: TRBV28
abundance: medium-sized
j_gene: TRBJ1-1
CDR3nt: TGTGCCAGCAGTTTTCATGGGGGGGCGCGAACTGAAGCTTTCTTT
CDR3aa: CASSFHGGARTEAFF

d_gene: NA
v_gene: TRBV11-3
abundance: many
j_gene: TRBJ1-2
CDR3nt: TGTGCCAGCAGCCCCCCATCGGGCCCCTGGGGTGGCTACACCTTC
CDR3aa: CASSPPSGPWGGYTF

d_gene: NA
v_gene: TRBV9
abundance: many
j_gene: TRBJ2-7
CDR3nt: TGTGCCAGCAGCGCAGCCGGGACCTCCTACGAGCAGTACTTC
CDR3aa: CASSAAGTSYEQYF

d_gene: TRBD1
v_gene: TRBV11-3
abundance: many
j_gene: TRBJ1-2
CDR3nt: TGTGCCAGCAGCTTCGGGGCGTCGGGACAGCTCTATGGCTACACCTTC
CDR3aa: CASSFGASGQLYGYTF

d_gene: NA
v_gene: TRBV6-7
abundance: NA
j_gene: TRBJ2-7
CDR3nt: TGTGCCAGCACCCAAGCCGTGATTGCCTACGAGCAGTACTTC
CDR3aa: CASTQAVIAYEQYF

d_gene: NA
v_gene: TRBV5-1
abundance: NA
j_gene: TRBJ2-2
CDR3nt: TGCGCCAGCAGCCCGGGCTCTATCGCGAACACCGGGGAGCTGTTTTTT
CDR3aa: CASSPGSIANTGELFF

d_gene: NA
v_gene: TRBV6-8
abundance: many
j_gene: TRBJ1-2
CDR3nt: TGTGCCAGCAGTGCCGGGTCGTCGTTCTATGGCTACACCTTC
CDR3aa: CASSAGSSFYGYTF

d_gene: TRBD1
v_gene: TRBV6-8
abundance: few
j_gene: TRBJ2-3
CDR3nt: TGTGCCAGCAGTGTCCGGACAGGGGTGGATACGCAGTATTTT
CDR3aa: CASSVRTGVDTQYF

d_gene: NA
v_gene: TRBV6-8
abundance: medium-sized
j_gene: TRBJ2-7
CDR3nt: TGTGCCACGACCGCGGAGGGGTCCTACGAGCAGTACTTC
CDR3aa: CATTAEGSYEQYF

d_gene: TRBD2
v_gene: TRBV15
abundance: once
j_gene: TRBJ2-1
CDR3nt: TGTGCCACCAGCAGAGGCCCCCCGGGTGGGACTAGCGGGAGCGATGAGCAGTTCTTC
CDR3aa: CATSRGPPGGTSGSDEQFF

d_gene: NA
v_gene: TRBV28
abundance: few
j_gene: TRBJ2-7
CDR3nt: TGTGCCAGCAGTTTACCAGGGACCTACGAGCAGTACTTC
CDR3aa: CASSLPGTYEQYF

d_gene: NA
v_gene: TRBV5-1
abundance: NA
j_gene: TRBJ1-1
CDR3nt: TGCGCCAGCAGCTTGGACTCTATGGGGACTGAAGCTTTCTTT
CDR3aa: CASSLDSMGTEAFF

d_gene: TRBD1
v_gene: TRBV6-8
abundance: NA
j_gene: TRBJ1-1
CDR3nt: TGTGCCAGCAGGAGGACAGGGGCGAACTCTGAAGCTTTCTTT
CDR3aa: CASRRTGANSEAFF

d_gene: NA
v_gene: TRBV9
abundance: few
j_gene: TRBJ1-2
CDR3nt: TGTGCCAGCAGCGTTGAAGGGTATGGCTACACCTTC
CDR3aa: CASSVEGYGYTF

d_gene: NA
v_gene: TRBV9
abundance: few
j_gene: TRBJ1-2
CDR3nt: TGTGCCAGCAGCGTAGGCACAGGGCCTAACTATGGCTACACCTTC
CDR3aa: CASSVGTGPNYGYTF

d_gene: NA
v_gene: TRBV4-1
abundance: NA
j_gene: TRBJ2-6
CDR3nt: TGCGCCAGCAGCCAAGTTGGGACTGGGGCCAACGTCCTGACTTTC
CDR3aa: CASSQVGTGANVLTF

d_gene: NA
v_gene: TRBV14
abundance: medium-sized
j_gene: TRBJ2-7
CDR3nt: TGTGCCAGCAGCTTTCTCCAACAGGGTTACGAGCAGTACTTC
CDR3aa: CASSFLQQGYEQYF

d_gene: NA
v_gene: TRBV19
abundance: NA
j_gene: TRBJ1-5
CDR3nt: TGTGCCAGTAGAGTACTCTCGGGGGCGGGCAATCAGCCCCAGCATTTT
CDR3aa: CASRVLSGAGNQPQHF